The entry that follows covers one T cell receptor (beta chain) sequence. Its antigen is not identified. The PCR had 60 Vbeta and 13 Jbeta primers. Sequenced by immunoSEQ multiplex PCR; TCRdb stores in-frame clones only, minus some. In the table there are around 120,000 clones, roughly 82% of which are singletons. The source of the sample is a study of cytomegalovirus exposure and HLA in healthy donors. Notes on the study in general: Excluded were some V segments that proved indistinguishable, including TRBV6-2 and TRBV6-3. A later analysis reported that several of the most significant clusters appeared to be linked to common viral pathogens, among them Epstein-Barr virus.

Germline assignment: CDR1 MNHNS and CDR2 SASEGT. The CDR3 consists of 15 residues. V shed 7 bases and J shed 0 bases, with 12 bases lying between them. The rearrangement joins TRBV6-1 to TRBJ1-4; D unresolved. The specimen was PBMCs. This receptor was obtained from a boy aged 5-17 years in good health and CMV-seronegative. CDR3 in DNA: TGTGCCAGCACCCCAAAGAGTACAACTAATGAAAAACTGTTTTTT. This encodes CASTPKSTTNEKLFF.